This TCR beta chain was profiled in a study of T-cell memory formation after mild COVID-19. The CDR3 is 12 residues long. Germline V lookup: CDR1 MGHRA, CDR2 YSYEKL. For this clonotype: At one of its ends the junction is not consistent with the germline gene, which may arise from a read error.

TCRalpha and TCRbeta libraries used 5'RACE with constant-segment primers and UMIs. TCRdb fed the 5' RACE reads into MiXCR, producing one record per CDR3 protein. The sample comprises 200,000 to 250,000 distinct CDR3 sequences, 10% to 13% of which are singletons, and 2.5% to 3.5% rests with the top ten. This clonotype was sampled from a man younger than 30 who had mild COVID-19 (a few samples of this study predate the infection). Cell type and time point are not known. The chain recombines TRBV4-1 with TRBJ2-1; TRBD1 aligns across 9 bases. Sequenced sample: PBMCs or a T cell subset sorted from them (not recorded which). CDR3: CASSQDGDRANF. Here the CDR3 DNA reads TGCGCCAGCAGCCAAGATGGGGACAGGGCAAACTTC.